One and the same sample provided the 6 T cell receptor beta chains below, sequenced in a study of cytomegalovirus exposure and HLA in healthy donors. Use of 60 Vbeta and 13 Jbeta primers characterized the PCR. Assay: immunoSEQ multiplex PCR; the TCRdb copy retains only in-frame clones and omits some. In the table there are about 150,000 clones, roughly 80% of which are singletons. The sequenced material came from PBMCs. The receptors derive from a man aged 30 to 39 in good health and CMV-seronegative.

The chain recombines TRBV28 with TRBJ2-7, with 10 bases aligning to TRBD2. Germline V gene sequence: CDR1 MDHEN, CDR2 SYDVKM. J was trimmed by 2 bases and V by 6 bases; bases with no gene match: 4. This CDR3 has 14 residues. The CDR3: CASSTSGVTYEQYF. Written as DNA, the CDR3 is TGTGCCAGCAGCACTAGCGGGGTTACCTACGAGCAGTACTTC.

V and J are TRBV7-9 and TRBJ2-7, with 12 bases lining up with TRBD1. CDR1 SEHNR and CDR2 FQNEAQ come from the germline V gene (reference sequence). The CDR3 length is 17 residues. V lost 5 bases and J lost 2; bases outside the gene matches: 10. This chain's CDR3 is CASSPRSGTGGTYEQYF. For the CDR3, the DNA is TGTGCCAGCAGCCCTAGATCGGGGACAGGGGGCACCTACGAGCAGTACTTC.

As DNA, the CDR3 is TGTGCCAGTAGTATTTTTTTCGAGGAGACAGGGTACAATCAGCCCCAGCATTTT. It yields the protein CASSIFFEETGYNQPQHF. J is TRBJ1-5 and V is TRBV19; 7 bases map to TRBD1. The V and J ends lost 3 bases and 3 bases, in that order; junction bases with no gene match: 14. The CDR3 extends over 18 amino acids. Germline V gene sequence: CDR1 LNHDA, CDR2 SQIVND (reference sequence). Complete variable domain (other parts from reference TRBV19 and TRBJ1-5): DGGITQSPKYLFRKEGQNVTLSCEQNLNHDAMYWYRQDPGQGLRLIYYSQIVNDFQKGDIAEGYSVSREKKESFPLTVTSAQKNPTAFYLCASSIFFEETGYNQPQHFGDGTRLSIL.

The chain links TRBV6-1 to TRBJ2-5; D is perhaps TRBD1 (5 bases). Per the germline V gene, CDR1 is MNHNS and CDR2 is SASEGT. V gave up 1 base and J gave up 3 bases, with 12 bases separating them. The CDR3 runs to 15 residues. The CDR3 loop reads CASSEGAGQEETQYF. CDR3 nucleotide sequence: TGTGCCAGCAGTGAAGGGGCAGGGCAAGAAGAGACCCAGTACTTC.

The V call is TRBV27, the J call TRBJ2-2; 11 bases are shared with TRBD2. CDR1 MNHEY and CDR2 SMNVEV come from the germline V gene (reference sequence). V dropped 5 bases and J dropped 7; count of bases not matched to a gene: 6. The CDR3 is 15 residues long. The CDR3 here is CASSLSGRAVGELFF. The CDR3 DNA sequence: TGTGCCAGCAGTCTTAGCGGGAGGGCCGTCGGGGAGCTGTTTTTT.

The V gene is TRBV30, the J gene TRBJ2-7; TRBD1 aligns across 7 bases. Unmatched junction bases numbered 8, after V lost 7 bases and J lost 2 bases. Per germline, CDR1 GTSNPN and CDR2 SVGIG (reference sequence). The CDR3 length is 13 residues. In nucleotides, the CDR3 is TGTGCCTACAACCGGGACAGACCCTACGAGCAGTACTTC. Translated, it gives CAYNRDRPYEQYF.